Below, 12 T cell receptor beta chains from the same sample are listed, as sequenced in a study of shared clonotypes between healthy human individuals. Repertoires were generated with immunoSEQ multiplex PCR, while TCRdb's copy carries only in-frame clones and drops some. The sample holds 950,000 to 1,300,000 clones, around four fifths seen once. Specimen: memory CD4+ T cells sorted from blood. Stated subset: CD45RA-negative fraction. The receptors were gathered from a man aged 18-30 years in good health.

The chain uses TRBV5-1 and TRBJ2-3, with 9 bases aligning to TRBD1. Germline CDR1 SGHRS, CDR2 YFSETQ. V trimming: 7 bases; J trimming: 0 bases; junction bases outside the gene matches: 12. This CDR3 region has 17 residues. The CDR3 spells CASCALPGQGSTDTQYF. For the CDR3, the DNA is TGCGCCAGCTGCGCATTACCGGGACAGGGTAGCACAGATACGCAGTATTTT.

This chain uses TRBV6-5 with TRBJ1-2; 11 bases map to TRBD1. The CDR3 spans 15 residues. V was clipped by 2 bases and J by 8 bases; unmatched bases: 7. The germline gives CDR1 MNHEY, CDR2 SVGAGI. The CDR3 is CASSYNGQGAGGYTF. The CDR3 nucleotides are TGTGCCAGCAGTTACAACGGACAGGGGGCAGGGGGCTACACCTTC.

The rearrangement uses TRBV7-2 and TRBJ2-7; maybe TRBD2 (6 bases). The CDR3 has 15 residues. The germline V gene has CDR1 SGHTA and CDR2 FQGNSA. Trimming shortened V by 3 bases and J by 4 bases, and 16 bases separated the two germline ends. Here the CDR3 DNA reads TGTGCCAGCAGCTTCTCGATGGGACTGCATTACGAGCAGTACTTC. Protein sequence: CASSFSMGLHYEQYF.

The chain couples TRBV6-5 to TRBJ1-1; D gene unclear. V was shortened by 3 bases and J by 1 base, with 9 bases between the two germline ends. Germline CDR1 reads MNHEY; CDR2 reads SVGAGI. This CDR3 has 14 amino acids. CDR3 amino acids: CASSYMEANTEAFF. The CDR3 region has the DNA TGTGCCAGCAGTTATATGGAGGCGAACACTGAAGCTTTCTTT.

The chain carries TRBV10-2 and TRBJ2-3; D unclear. Germline V gene lookup returns CDR1 WSHSY and CDR2 SAAADI. The CDR3 spans 15 residues. V was shortened by 0 bases and J by 0 bases, with 7 bases between the two germline ends. The chain's CDR3 is CASSESTVSTDTQYF. CDR3 nucleotide sequence: TGCGCCAGCAGTGAGTCAACAGTCAGCACAGATACGCAGTATTTT.

This chain joins TRBV18 and TRBJ1-1; D remains unclear. Trimming took off 0 bases at V and 6 bases at J, with 11 bases between the two ends. Germline CDR1 is KGHSH and CDR2 is LQKENI. The CDR3 covers 14 residues. The CDR3 spells CASSPPSLRSEAFF. The DNA for the CDR3 is TGTGCCAGCTCACCACCATCTCTTCGTTCTGAAGCTTTCTTT.

The gene calls are TRBV5-4 and TRBJ2-1; D is possibly TRBD1 (6 bases). Germline-derived CDR1 and CDR2 are SGHNT and YYREEE (reference sequence). The V end lost 0 bases, the J end lost 4 bases, and 14 bases lay between the germline ends. The CDR3 consists of 16 residues. The CDR3 here is CASSLGARGDYNEQFF. The CDR3, as DNA: TGTGCCAGCAGCTTGGGGGCCAGGGGAGATTACAATGAGCAGTTCTTC.

The rearrangement links TRBV30 to TRBJ2-6; D is unresolved. The V and J ends lost 7 bases and 2 bases respectively, with 6 bases between them. The V gene's germline CDR1 is GTSNPN and CDR2 SVGIG (reference sequence). This CDR3 is 12 amino acids long. The CDR3 sequence is CALVPGANVLTF. As DNA, the CDR3 is TGTGCCTTAGTCCCTGGGGCCAACGTCCTGACTTTC.

The chain carries TRBV5-1 and TRBJ2-5; perhaps D is TRBD1 or TRBD2 (5 bases each). The CDR3 contains 16 residues. Trimming left V 2 bases short and J 3 bases short, with 17 bases between. Per germline, CDR1 SGHRS and CDR2 YFSETQ. CDR3 sequence (DNA): TGCGCCAGCAGCTTCATAGGAGCTCTGGGGGAAGAGACCCAGTACTTC. Translated: CASSFIGALGEETQYF.

The J gene is TRBJ2-2, the V gene TRBV18; no firm D call. V lost 2 bases, J lost 2 bases, and 9 bases lay in between. The CDR3 spans 15 residues. Germline CDR1 and CDR2: KGHSH and LQKENI. This CDR3 reads CASSPSSLNTGELFF. The CDR3 nucleotides are TGTGCCAGCTCACCAAGTTCTCTCAACACCGGGGAGCTGTTTTTT.

The chain has TRBV7-6 and TRBJ2-5, with D unclear. The germline V gene has CDR1 SGHVS and CDR2 FNYEAQ. The CDR3 covers 13 residues. V lost 4 bases and J lost 5, with 11 bases in between. The CDR3 loop reads CASSSRGRETQYF. CDR3 DNA sequence: TGTGCCAGCAGCTCCCGTGGTCGGGAGACCCAGTACTTC.

There are a few counts of this clone. This sample includes further DNA sequences coding for the same CDR3. The chain recombines TRBV6-5 with TRBJ2-3, with unresolved D. Trimming removed 2 bases at V and 6 bases at J, with 9 bases between. The germline CDR1 and CDR2 sequences are MNHEY and SVGAGI. CDR3 length equals 13 residues. The CDR3 is CASSYPGTDTQYF. The DNA of the CDR3 is TGTGCCAGCAGTTACCCAGGAACGGATACGCAGTATTTT.